The 15 T cell receptor beta chains in this list originate from one sample, sequenced in a study of Ad26.COV2.S vaccination and SARS-CoV-2 variants. Data came from immunoSEQ multiplex PCR; TCRdb stores just in-frame clones and leaves some out. The data hold 180,000 or so clones, with around 88% observed a single time. Sample: peripheral blood, taken after recovery from COVID-19. These receptors were obtained from a human donor who had recovered from COVID-19.

The V call is TRBV3-1 (or the pseudogene TRBV3-2), the J call TRBJ1-3, with TRBD1 identical over 12 bases. V lost 4 bases, J lost 1 base, and 2 bases stayed unmatched. Per germline, CDR1 LGHDT and CDR2 YNNKEL (reference sequence). This CDR3 has 16 residues. The CDR3 sequence: CASSRDRGHSGNTIYF. CDR3 sequence (DNA): TGTGCCAGCAGCCGGGACAGGGGGCATTCTGGAAACACCATATATTTT.

The rearrangement joins TRBV6-5 to TRBJ2-5, with 7 nucleotides matching TRBD1. The CDR3 consists of 14 residues. The germline V gene encodes CDR1 MNHEY and CDR2 SVGAGI. With V trimmed by 5 bases and J by 1 base, 4 bases remained unmatched. Here the CDR3 DNA reads TGTGCCAGCAGTCCCTGGGACAGCCAAGAGACCCAGTACTTC. This codes for CASSPWDSQETQYF.

The chain links TRBV6-5 to TRBJ2-5; unclear D gene. CDR1 and CDR2 (germline): MNHEY, SVGAGI. The V and J ends lost 7 bases and 9 bases respectively, with 24 bases between them. CDR3 length: 15 residues. The CDR3 DNA reads as TGTGCCAGCACCTCGATCGGGCCCGACTTAATGGCCCAGTACTTC. This sequence encodes CASTSIGPDLMAQYF.

The rearrangement uses TRBV28 and TRBJ1-1, with D maybe TRBD1 (5 bases). The CDR3 runs 15 residues. V lost 6 bases, J lost 4 bases, and 18 bases lay in between. Germline-derived CDR1 and CDR2 are MDHEN and SYDVKM. CDR3 bases: TGTGCCAGCAGCGCGAGCCGGGGCTGGGGCACTGAAGCTTTCTTT. Its translation: CASSASRGWGTEAFF.

The rearrangement links TRBV12-3 or TRBV12-4 to TRBJ1-2; D remains unclear. The CDR3 loop spans 11 amino acids. The ends were cut back, 5 bases at V and 8 bases at J, with 9 bases in the middle. CDR3 protein: CASSRASGYTF. In nucleotides, the CDR3 is TGTGCCAGCAGTCGGGCGTCGGGCTACACCTTC.

As regards this clone: Other DNA sequences from this sample encode an identical CDR3 as well. The rearrangement joins TRBV12-3 or TRBV12-4 to TRBJ1-2, with D maybe TRBD1 (5 bases). The CDR3 is 13 amino acids. Trimming left V 4 bases short and J 1 base short, with 7 bases between. The CDR3 sequence: CASSWDRNYGYTF. The CDR3 nucleotides read TGTGCCAGCAGTTGGGACCGTAACTATGGCTACACCTTC.

The chain carries TRBV6-6 and TRBJ1-5; D gene uncertain. Germline assignment: CDR1 MNHNY and CDR2 SVGAGI (reference sequence). The length of the CDR3 is 16 residues. Trimming pared 8 bases from V and 2 bases from J, leaving 19 bases between. In DNA, the CDR3 is TGTGCCAGCCAGGAGGTCCGGGGAGTAGGCAATCAGCCCCAGCATTTT. It codes for CASQEVRGVGNQPQHF.

V usage is TRBV24-1 and J usage is TRBJ2-5; no firm D call. This CDR3 has 15 amino acids. Germline V CDR1 and CDR2: KGHDR, SFDVKD. Trimming took 1 base from V and 1 from J, leaving 9 bases between them. The CDR3 region is CATSDLSGFQETQYF. CDR3 sequence (DNA): TGTGCCACCAGTGATTTATCCGGCTTCCAAGAGACCCAGTACTTC.

The genes are TRBV11-2 and TRBJ2-1, with no clear D. Trimming shortened V by 5 bases and J by 0 bases, and 17 bases separated the two germline ends. There are 17 residues in the CDR3. Germline V lookup: CDR1 SGHAT, CDR2 FQNNGV. This CDR3 is CASSVARRTHSYNEQFF. The CDR3 DNA sequence: TGTGCCAGCAGCGTGGCCCGGCGGACCCACTCCTACAATGAGCAGTTCTTC.

The V and J genes are TRBV9 and TRBJ2-5; D unresolved. Per the germline V gene, CDR1 is SGDLS and CDR2 is YYNGEE. This CDR3 spans 13 amino acids. V gave up 0 bases and J gave up 5 bases, with 8 bases separating them. The CDR3 nucleotides read TGTGCCAGCAGCGTAGGGCCCAAGGAGACCCAGTACTTC. This encodes CASSVGPKETQYF. The entire variable domain, with the rest obtained from reference TRBV9 and TRBJ2-5, is as follows: DSGVTQTPKHLITATGQRVTLRCSPRSGDLSVYWYQQSLDQGLQFLIQYYNGEERAKGNILERFSAQQFPDLHSELNLSSLELGDSALYFCASSVGPKETQYFGPGTRLLVL.

The chain has TRBV2 and TRBJ1-4; D unclear. CDR1 is SNHLY, CDR2 FYNNEI, per germline. This CDR3 spans 12 amino acids. Trimming took 6 bases from V and 7 from J, leaving 9 bases between them. The CDR3 protein is CASRTTSEKLFF. As DNA, the CDR3 is TGTGCCAGCAGGACAACGTCTGAAAAACTGTTTTTT.

This clone was counted a single time. The chain is built from TRBV2 and TRBJ1-2; a weak D match, TRBD1 (5 bases). CDR1 and CDR2 from the germline V gene are SNHLY and FYNNEI. The ends were cut back, 7 bases at V and 4 bases at J, with 16 bases in the middle. The CDR3 has 14 amino acids. The CDR3 loop reads CASIIGAGIYGYTF. The CDR3 region has the DNA TGTGCCAGCATAATTGGGGCAGGCATCTATGGCTACACCTTC.

The J gene is TRBJ2-3, the V gene TRBV9, with 9 bases matching TRBD1. Germline CDR1 reads SGDLS; CDR2 reads YYNGEE. V was clipped by 2 bases and J by 5 bases; unmatched bases: 3. CDR3 length equals 14 residues. CDR3 DNA sequence: TGTGCCAGCAGCGTGGGACAGGGAGGAGATACGCAGTATTTT. Translated: CASSVGQGGDTQYF.

This sequence joins TRBV5-4 and TRBJ2-7, with 10 bases fitting TRBD1. V was clipped by 3 bases and J by 4 bases; unmatched bases: 7. CDR1 SGHNT and CDR2 YYREEE come from the germline V gene (reference sequence). The CDR3 has 15 amino acids. The CDR3: CASSWGPGQGYEQYF. The CDR3 region has the DNA TGTGCCAGCAGCTGGGGCCCGGGACAGGGGTACGAGCAGTACTTC.

This chain links TRBV18 with TRBJ1-1; 7 positions match TRBD1. The germline V gene encodes CDR1 KGHSH and CDR2 LQKENI. V was clipped by 5 bases and J by 4 bases; unmatched bases: 7. The CDR3 has 14 amino acids. CDR3 sequence (DNA): TGTGCCAGCTCATCCGACAGGGAGGGCACTGAAGCTTTCTTT. Translated: CASSSDREGTEAFF. The entire variable domain, with the rest obtained from reference TRBV18 and TRBJ1-1, is as follows: NAGVMQNPRHLVRRRGQEARLRCSPMKGHSHVYWYRQLPEEGLKFMVYLQKENIIDESGMPKERFSAEFPKEGPSILRIQQVVRGDSAAYFCASSSDREGTEAFFGQGTRLTVV.